This entry concerns a single T cell receptor (beta chain). Trimming took 4 bases from V and 3 from J, leaving 22 bases between them. The CDR3 is 17 amino acids. Germline-derived CDR1 and CDR2 are SGHRS and YFSETQ. In the study's own analysis: Estimated nucleated cell counts came from reference gene primer amplification. The repertoire was sequenced with immunoSEQ multiplex PCR; TCRdb's copy has only in-frame clones and lacks some. V and J calls and clone size follow that table, whereas D and trimming were derived from the DNA. The sample has 100,000 or so clones, roughly 80% seen once. These data come from a study of blood T cell repertoires in COVID-19. The wider study: Researchers got acute and convalescent COVID-19 samples from the United States, Italy and Spain. Sample material is recorded as cDNA or gDNA derived from T cells, B-cell-depleted T cells, or PBMCs.

The sequencing input was peripheral blood. This chain uses TRBV5-1 with TRBJ1-1; D is perhaps TRBD1 (6 bases). This clonotype was obtained from a woman in her 70s with acute or convalescent COVID-19. DNA for the CDR3: TGCGCCAGCAGCCCATATGGCAACAGGGCCGGGGACACTGAAGCTTTCTTT. Protein sequence: CASSPYGNRAGDTEAFF.